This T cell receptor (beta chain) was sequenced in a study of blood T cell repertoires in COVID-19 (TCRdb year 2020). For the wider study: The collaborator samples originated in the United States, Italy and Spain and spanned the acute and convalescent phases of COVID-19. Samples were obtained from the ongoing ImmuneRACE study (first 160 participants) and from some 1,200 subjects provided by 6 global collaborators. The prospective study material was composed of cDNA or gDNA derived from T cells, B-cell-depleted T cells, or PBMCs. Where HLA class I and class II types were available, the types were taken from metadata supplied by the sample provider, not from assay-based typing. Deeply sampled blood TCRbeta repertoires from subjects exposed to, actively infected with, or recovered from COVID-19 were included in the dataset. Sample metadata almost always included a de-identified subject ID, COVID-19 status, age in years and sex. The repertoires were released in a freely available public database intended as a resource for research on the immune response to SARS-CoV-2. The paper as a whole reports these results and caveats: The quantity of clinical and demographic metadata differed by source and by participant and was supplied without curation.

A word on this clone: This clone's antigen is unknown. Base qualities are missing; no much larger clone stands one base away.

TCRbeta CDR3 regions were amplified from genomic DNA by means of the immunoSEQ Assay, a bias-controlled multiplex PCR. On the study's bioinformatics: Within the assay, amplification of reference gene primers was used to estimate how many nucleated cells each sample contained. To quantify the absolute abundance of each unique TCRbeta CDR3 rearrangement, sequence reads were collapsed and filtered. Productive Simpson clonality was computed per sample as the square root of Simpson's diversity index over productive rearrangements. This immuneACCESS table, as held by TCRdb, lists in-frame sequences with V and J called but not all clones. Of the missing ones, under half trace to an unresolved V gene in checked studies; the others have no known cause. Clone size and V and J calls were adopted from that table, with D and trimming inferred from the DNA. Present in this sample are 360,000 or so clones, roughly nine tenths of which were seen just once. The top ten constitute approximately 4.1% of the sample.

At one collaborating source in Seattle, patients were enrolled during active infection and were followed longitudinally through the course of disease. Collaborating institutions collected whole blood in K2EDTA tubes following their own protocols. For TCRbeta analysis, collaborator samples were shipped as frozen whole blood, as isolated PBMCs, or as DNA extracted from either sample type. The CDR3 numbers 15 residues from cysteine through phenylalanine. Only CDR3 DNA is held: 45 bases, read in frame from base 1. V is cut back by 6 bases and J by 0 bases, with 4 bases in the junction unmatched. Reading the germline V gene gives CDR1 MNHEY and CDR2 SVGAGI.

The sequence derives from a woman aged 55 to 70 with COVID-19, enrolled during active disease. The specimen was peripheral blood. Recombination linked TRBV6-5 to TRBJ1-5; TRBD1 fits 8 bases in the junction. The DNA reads TGTGCCAGCAGGACAGGGGAAACTAGCAATCAGCCCCAGCATTTT. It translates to CASRTGETSNQPQHF.